This paragraph reports one TCR beta chain. Its target is unknown. The study ran its PCR with 60 Vbeta and 13 Jbeta primers. Assay: immunoSEQ multiplex PCR; the TCRdb copy retains only in-frame clones and omits some. The table includes 150,000 to 200,000 clones, around 77% detected once. This specimen comes from a study of cytomegalovirus exposure and HLA in healthy donors. Study-level points and caveats: When analyzed later, a missense DCLRE1C variant was found to be linked to TCR beta V- and J-gene trimming. An analysis done earlier found most TCR beta V segments productive about 87% or about 30% of the time. Among the sequence variants, a highly shared cluster was likely an artifact of sequencing.

The V end was cut by 6 bases, the J end by 7 bases, with 16 bases between. The CDR3 runs to 14 residues. Per germline, CDR1 LNHDA and CDR2 SQIVND (reference sequence). Specimen: PBMCs. The receptor's source is a woman younger than 45 in good health and CMV-seronegative. The V gene is TRBV19, the J gene TRBJ1-5; D possibly corresponds to TRBD1 (5 bases). DNA of the CDR3: TGTGCCAGTAGACCTCGCGGGGGGAACCAGCCCCAGCATTTT. Translated: CASRPRGGNQPQHF.